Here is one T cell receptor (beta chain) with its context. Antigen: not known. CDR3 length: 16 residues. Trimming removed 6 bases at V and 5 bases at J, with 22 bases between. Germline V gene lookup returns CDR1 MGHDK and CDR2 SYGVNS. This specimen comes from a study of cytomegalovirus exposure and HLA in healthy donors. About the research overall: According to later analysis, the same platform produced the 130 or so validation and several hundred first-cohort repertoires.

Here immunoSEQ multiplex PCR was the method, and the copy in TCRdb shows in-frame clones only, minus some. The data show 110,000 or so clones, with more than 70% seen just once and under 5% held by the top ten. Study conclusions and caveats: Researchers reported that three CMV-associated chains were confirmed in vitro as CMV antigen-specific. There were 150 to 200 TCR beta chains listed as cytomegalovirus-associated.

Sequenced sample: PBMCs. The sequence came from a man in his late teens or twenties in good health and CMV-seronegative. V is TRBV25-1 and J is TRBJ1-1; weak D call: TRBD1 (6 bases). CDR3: CASSAYRGGWWTEAFF. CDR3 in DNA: TGTGCCAGCAGCGCCTACCGGGGGGGCTGGTGGACTGAAGCTTTCTTT.